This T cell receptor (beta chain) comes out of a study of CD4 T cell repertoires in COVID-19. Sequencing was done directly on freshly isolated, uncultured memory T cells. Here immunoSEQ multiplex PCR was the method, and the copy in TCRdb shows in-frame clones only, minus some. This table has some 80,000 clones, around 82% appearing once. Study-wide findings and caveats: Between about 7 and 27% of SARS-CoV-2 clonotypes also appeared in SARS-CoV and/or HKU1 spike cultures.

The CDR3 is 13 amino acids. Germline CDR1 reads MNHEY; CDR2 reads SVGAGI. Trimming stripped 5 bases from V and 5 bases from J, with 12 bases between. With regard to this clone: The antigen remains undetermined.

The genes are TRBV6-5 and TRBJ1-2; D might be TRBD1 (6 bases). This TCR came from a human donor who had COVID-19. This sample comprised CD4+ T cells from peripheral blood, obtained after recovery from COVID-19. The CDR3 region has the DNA TGTGCCAGCAGTCGACAGGAAAATTATGGCTACACCTTC. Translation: CASSRQENYGYTF.